The present T cell receptor beta chain was sequenced within a study of cytomegalovirus exposure and HLA in healthy donors. As for the donors, each was a healthy bone marrow donor. This clone was recorded once. Germline V gene sequence: CDR1 LNHDA, CDR2 SQIVND (reference sequence). This CDR3 has 12 amino acids. Trimming left V 2 bases short and J 5 bases short, with 6 bases between. A multiplex PCR was run with 60 Vbeta primers and 13 Jbeta primers. TCRdb's table, derived via immunoSEQ multiplex PCR, lists solely in-frame clones and lacks some. The sample includes about 130,000 clones, around 79% of them seen just once.

V usage is TRBV19 and J usage is TRBJ1-2; D gene unclear. This receptor was taken from a man aged 35-49 years in good health and CMV-seropositive. The sequencing input was PBMCs. The CDR3 sequence is CASSIFEYGYTF. CDR3 bases: TGTGCCAGTAGTATATTTGAGTATGGCTACACCTTC. Looking up the rest from reference TRBV19 and TRBJ1-2 gives the full variable domain: DGGITQSPKYLFRKEGQNVTLSCEQNLNHDAMYWYRQDPGQGLRLIYYSQIVNDFQKGDIAEGYSVSREKKESFPLTVTSAQKNPTAFYLCASSIFEYGYTFGSGTRLTVV.